A single sample is the source of the 30 T cell receptor beta chains below, sequenced in a study of regulatory T cells in long-lasting Graves disease. The TCR beta library used iRepertoire HTBI primers with Arm-PCR amplification of CDR3. TCRdb reprocessed the multiplex PCR reads with MiXCR, giving one entry per CDR3 protein. Here the sample spans a few hundred thousand distinct CDR3 sequences, around 23% being singletons. Described time point: persistent/refractory GD, antithyroid drugs over 5 years with positive TRAb. Scientists built the TCR library using RNA that was extracted from PBMCs. The specimen was peripheral blood mononuclear cells (PBMCs), collected when the disease was refractory, from a patient treated with antithyroid drugs. Every receptor here comes from a woman aged 40 to 50 with Graves disease.

This chain joins TRBV25-1 and TRBJ2-3; perhaps TRBD1 as D (7 bases). Germline-derived CDR1 and CDR2 are MGHDK and SYGVNS. The CDR3 has 12 residues. The V end lost 3 bases, the J end lost 8 bases, and 9 bases lay between the germline ends. In DNA form, the CDR3 reads TGTGCCAGCAGTGACCAGGGGGGTACGCAGTATTTT. This sequence encodes CASSDQGGTQYF.

A remark on this clonotype: A much larger clone differs by one base, so this may be a read error. The chain is built from TRBV28 and TRBJ1-6; D unclear. CDR1 is MDHEN and CDR2 is SYDVKM in the germline V gene. CDR3 size: 12 residues. CDR3 bases: TGTGACAGCAGTTTAGATATTAGGCCCCTCCACTTT. Protein sequence: CDSSLDIRPLHF.

This clonotype was found once. One junction end disagrees with the germline gene, perhaps due to a read error. The chain joins TRBV4-1 to TRBJ2-5; D may be TRBD2 (5 bases). The last part of the DNA fits TRBJ2-3 better; the J call may be wrong. Germline CDR1 MGHRA, CDR2 YSYEKL. This CDR3 contains 14 residues. In nucleotides, the CDR3 is TGCGCCAGCAGCTTCAGTCTCCTTCGGGATAGGCAGTATTTT. Translating gives CASSFSLLRDRQYF.

Remarks on this clonotype: This sequence is one base from a far larger clone and is likely a read error. The V gene is TRBV2, the J gene TRBJ2-7; TRBD1 agrees at 10 bases. The CDR3 is 16 residues long. CDR1 is SNHLY, CDR2 FYNNEI, per germline. CDR3 protein: CASSRPTGGNPYDQYF. CDR3 DNA: TGTGCCAGCAGTCGACCGACAGGGGGCAACCCCTACGACCAGTACTTC.

The table lists this clonotype with many counts. V and J are TRBV2 and TRBJ2-7; perhaps D is TRBD1 or TRBD2 (5 bases each). This CDR3 has 14 residues. Per the germline V gene, CDR1 is SNHLY and CDR2 is FYNNEI. V dropped 5 bases and J dropped 2 bases, with 13 bases sitting between them. CDR3 sequence reads: CASSRDAGTYEQYF. In nucleotides, the CDR3 is TGTGCCAGCAGTAGGGACGCAGGCACCTACGAGCAGTACTTC.

This clonotype has a count of ten or more. CDR3 coding DNA: TGTGCCAGCAGTGTCACAGGGTTCTATAATTCACCCCTCCACTTT. Translation: CASSVTGFYNSPLHF. J is TRBJ1-6 and V is TRBV28; the D gene is possibly TRBD1 (6 bases). Germline V gene lookup returns CDR1 MDHEN and CDR2 SYDVKM. The V and J ends lost 5 bases and 3 bases respectively, with 11 bases between them. There are 15 residues in the CDR3. Combining the CDR3 with reference TRBV28 and TRBJ1-6 gives the whole variable domain DVKVTQSSRYLVKRTGEKVFLECVQDMDHENMFWYRQDPGLGLRLIYFSYDVKMKEKGDIPEGYSVSREKKERFSLILESASTNQTSMYLCASSVTGFYNSPLHFGNGTRLTVT.

The sample holds a few counts of this clonotype. The chain combines TRBV5-1 with TRBJ2-5, with 11 positions matching TRBD2. The CDR3 totals 17 residues. Looked up from germline, CDR1 is SGHRS and CDR2 is YFSETQ. Trimming took 1 base from V and 2 from J; bases not matched to a gene: 7. CDR3 DNA sequence: TGCGCCAGCAGCTTGTATCTAGCGGGAGGACTACAAGAGACCCAGTACTTC. It is translated as CASSLYLAGGLQETQYF.

V and J are TRBV12-3 or TRBV12-4 and TRBJ1-3; D unclear. This CDR3 comprises 14 residues. V was clipped by 8 bases and J by 0 bases, with 11 bases between them. This CDR3 reads CASSFPGSGNTIYF. The DNA of the CDR3 is TGTGCCAGCTCATTTCCTGGCTCTGGAAACACCATATATTTT.

This clonotype was counted a few times. This chain uses TRBV7-2 with TRBJ2-7, with 9 bases fitting TRBD2. Losses at the gene ends were 4 bases for V and 0 bases for J; bases not matched to a gene: 13. The CDR3 totals 18 residues. CDR1 SGHTA and CDR2 FQGNSA come from the germline V gene. CDR3 amino acids: CASSSQRQVAGASYEQYF. The CDR3 bases are TGTGCCAGCAGCTCCCAACGGCAGGTAGCGGGAGCCTCCTACGAGCAGTACTTC.

In its sample, this clonotype was seen a few times. The chain is built from TRBV11-3 and TRBJ2-7; D not resolved. Trimming removed 5 bases at V and 6 bases at J, with 14 bases between. The V gene's germline CDR1 is SGHNT and CDR2 YENEEA. The CDR3 totals 13 residues. In DNA form, the CDR3 reads TGTGCCAGCAGCCAAGGGCCTTCCGGCGAGCAGTACTTC. Protein product: CASSQGPSGEQYF.

This clonotype has just a few counts. The V and J genes are TRBV10-2 and TRBJ2-1; D is unresolved. This CDR3 has 14 residues. CDR1 is WSHSY and CDR2 is SAAADI in the germline V gene. Trimming removed 5 bases at V and 5 bases at J, with 13 bases between. This chain's CDR3 is CASSFLGSHNEQFF. CDR3 nucleotides: TGCGCCAGCAGTTTCTTGGGTAGCCACAATGAGCAGTTCTTC.

This clonotype was seen repeatedly, ten times or more. The chain combines TRBV28 with TRBJ1-5; TRBD1 matches at 8 bases. Germline CDR1 reads MDHEN; CDR2 reads SYDVKM. Trimming at V came to 10 bases and at J to 5 bases, leaving 7 bases not matched to a gene. The CDR3 consists of 13 residues. CDR3 sequence: CATRDRSYQPQHF. CDR3 DNA: TGTGCCACCCGGGACAGGTCATATCAGCCCCAGCATTTT.

This clonotype was seen many times. The V and J genes are TRBV28 and TRBJ2-2, with 8 nucleotides matching TRBD1. V gave up 7 bases and J gave up 4 bases; unmatched junction bases: 5. Germline loops: CDR1 MDHEN, CDR2 SYDVKM. The CDR3 runs to 14 residues. CDR3 sequence: CASTLGQGTGELFF. In nucleotides, the CDR3 is TGTGCCAGCACCCTCGGACAGGGCACCGGGGAGCTGTTTTTT. Supplemented by reference TRBV28 and TRBJ2-2, the full variable domain reads DVKVTQSSRYLVKRTGEKVFLECVQDMDHENMFWYRQDPGLGLRLIYFSYDVKMKEKGDIPEGYSVSREKKERFSLILESASTNQTSMYLCASTLGQGTGELFFGEGSRLTVL.

This clonotype was counted many times. V and J are TRBV6-5 and TRBJ2-7; 9 positions match TRBD1. CDR3 length: 14 amino acids. Germline V lookup: CDR1 MNHEY, CDR2 SVGAGI. The V and J ends lost 1 base and 7 bases, in that order; junction bases with no gene match: 5. The CDR3 reads CASSYWDREEEQYF. CDR3 in DNA: TGTGCCAGCAGTTACTGGGACAGGGAGGAAGAGCAGTACTTC.

The chain has TRBV11-2 and TRBJ2-6; TRBD2 agrees at 12 bases. Germline loops: CDR1 SGHAT, CDR2 FQNNGV. The V gene end was trimmed by 7 bases and the J gene end by 3 bases; junction bases not matched to a gene: 13. This CDR3 has 19 residues. CDR3 in amino acids: CASNYRLAGDGFGANVLTF. The CDR3 DNA is TGTGCCAGCAACTATCGACTAGCGGGAGACGGTTTTGGGGCCAACGTCCTGACTTTC.

Concerning this clonotype itself: A single base separates this from a much larger clone, so it may be a read error. The chain recombines TRBV28 with TRBJ2-5; 8 bases are a match to TRBD1. Germline V gene sequence: CDR1 MDHEN, CDR2 SYDVKM. This CDR3 has 14 residues. CDR3 amino acids: CASRRDRNQETRYF. As DNA, the CDR3 is TGTGCCAGCAGGAGGGACAGGAACCAAGAGACCCGGTACTTC.

The chain recombines TRBV6-1 with TRBJ2-7; TRBD2 agrees at 7 bases. V lost 3 bases, J lost 0 bases, and 8 bases stayed unmatched. The germline V gene has CDR1 MNHNS and CDR2 SASEGT. The CDR3 loop spans 16 amino acids. For the CDR3, the DNA is TGTGCCAGCAGTGACGGACTAGGCTCCGTCTCCTACGAGCAGTACTTC. It yields the protein CASSDGLGSVSYEQYF.

Ten or more counts support this clonotype. The genes are TRBV28 and TRBJ1-6; D gene unclear. From germline, CDR1 is MDHEN and CDR2 SYDVKM. CDR3 length: 14 residues. V was trimmed by 5 bases and J by 4 bases, leaving 9 bases between them. The CDR3 here is CASSPGGYNSPLHF. The DNA for the CDR3 is TGTGCCAGCAGTCCGGGAGGATATAATTCACCCCTCCACTTT.

The chain uses TRBV4-1 and TRBJ2-7, with D unresolved. The V end lost 3 bases, the J end lost 0 bases, and 6 bases lay between the germline ends. This CDR3 has 13 amino acids. The germline V gene encodes CDR1 MGHRA and CDR2 YSYEKL. The CDR3 coding sequence is TGCGCCAGCAGCCAGACTTTCTCCTACGAGCAGTACTTC. Translated: CASSQTFSYEQYF.

This clonotype was observed a few times. The chain uses TRBV6-1 and TRBJ1-1, with D perhaps matching TRBD1 (6 bases). Germline V lookup: CDR1 MNHNS, CDR2 SASEGT. V was trimmed by 5 bases and J by 1 base, leaving 17 bases between them. The length of the CDR3 is 16 residues. The CDR3 coding sequence is TGTGCCAGCAGTAAATTACTACAGGGCCCGAACACTGAAGCTTTCTTT. Translated: CASSKLLQGPNTEAFF.

This clonotype has a handful of counts. This chain links TRBV9 with TRBJ2-7; TRBD1 agrees at 9 bases. Germline values: CDR1 SGDLS, CDR2 YYNGEE. The CDR3 is made up of 16 amino acids. V lost 5 bases to trimming and J lost 5 bases; unmatched junction nucleotides: 14. The DNA for the CDR3 is TGTGCCAGCAGTCCTAGGACAGGGGAAATCGGGAACGAGCAGTACTTC. It yields the protein CASSPRTGEIGNEQYF.

The chain couples TRBV9 to TRBJ2-2; D possibly matches TRBD1 or TRBD2 (5 bases each). Trimming took off 3 bases at V and 6 bases at J, with 9 bases between the two ends. The CDR3 runs to 13 residues. Germline V CDR1 and CDR2: SGDLS, YYNGEE. In DNA, the CDR3 is TGTGCCAGCAGCGGCAGGGACGCCGGGGAGCTGTTTTTT. Amino acids: CASSGRDAGELFF.

The chain employs TRBV20-1 and TRBJ2-1, with a weak D call TRBD2 (6 bases). The germline gives CDR1 DFQATT, CDR2 SNEGSKA (reference sequence). V lost 5 bases and J lost 2, with 10 bases in between. The CDR3 consists of 13 residues. Here the CDR3 reads CSAGGLPYNEQFF. DNA for the CDR3: TGCAGTGCTGGGGGACTTCCCTACAATGAGCAGTTCTTC.

In the case of this clonotype: A much larger clone is a single base away; this may be a read error. V is TRBV27 and J is TRBJ2-3; tentative D call: TRBD1 (5 bases). The V end lost 5 bases, the J end lost 4 bases, and 19 bases lay between the germline ends. CDR3 length: 16 amino acids. Germline V gene data show CDR1 as MNHEY and CDR2 as SMNVEV (reference sequence). This CDR3 is CASSPPTGSRADTQYF. CDR3 sequence (DNA): TGTGCCAGCAGTCCCCCTACAGGTTCTAGGGCAGATACGCAGTATTTT.

This clonotype has only a few counts. The V call is TRBV20-1, the J call TRBJ1-1; D might be TRBD1 (5 bases). V was trimmed by 7 bases and J by 3 bases, leaving 18 bases between them. The CDR3 consists of 14 residues. In germline, CDR1 is DFQATT, CDR2 SNEGSKA (reference sequence). The CDR3 DNA is TGCAGTGTGAGACGGGGGGTTCTCTACACTGAAGCTTTCTTT. It encodes CSVRRGVLYTEAFF.

The sample holds a few counts of this clonotype. J is TRBJ2-7 and V is TRBV30, with D perhaps assigned TRBD1 or TRBD2 (6 bases each). This CDR3 region has 12 residues. CDR1 is GTSNPN and CDR2 is SVGIG in the germline V gene (reference sequence). V gave up 0 bases and J gave up 5 bases, with 8 bases separating them. CDR3 loop: CAWSVGGNEQYF. CDR3 nucleotide sequence: TGTGCCTGGAGTGTAGGGGGGAACGAGCAGTACTTC.

The CDR3 sequence is CASSEMTVYGYTF. In nucleotides, the CDR3 is TGTGCCAGCAGTGAGATGACCGTCTATGGCTACACCTTC. This chain uses TRBV28 with TRBJ1-2; D is undetermined. Trimming took off 5 bases at V and 4 bases at J, with 11 bases between the two ends. In germline, CDR1 is MDHEN, CDR2 SYDVKM. The CDR3 loop spans 13 amino acids.

The genes are TRBV19 and TRBJ1-1, with TRBD1 matching 10 bases. Trimming took 6 bases from V and 3 from J; bases not matched to a gene: 4. This CDR3 comprises 14 residues. Germline CDR1 is LNHDA and CDR2 is SQIVND (reference sequence). CDR3 in amino acids: CASSDRGLDTEAFF. Here the CDR3 DNA reads TGTGCCAGTAGCGACAGGGGGCTGGACACTGAAGCTTTCTTT. Combining the CDR3 with reference TRBV19 and TRBJ1-1 gives the whole variable domain DGGITQSPKYLFRKEGQNVTLSCEQNLNHDAMYWYRQDPGQGLRLIYYSQIVNDFQKGDIAEGYSVSREKKESFPLTVTSAQKNPTAFYLCASSDRGLDTEAFFGQGTRLTVV.

The rearrangement links TRBV20-1 to TRBJ1-2, with D possibly matching TRBD1 (5 bases). This CDR3 has 12 residues. V lost 6 bases and J 4 bases, leaving 12 bases between the germline ends. The germline V gene has CDR1 DFQATT and CDR2 SNEGSKA (reference sequence). CDR3 in amino acids: CSAGDRLYGYTF. In DNA form, the CDR3 reads TGCAGTGCGGGTGACAGACTCTATGGCTACACCTTC.

Here the CDR3 DNA reads TGTGCCTGGGCGCCCGGTGGCGGGGTGGACGAGCAGTACTTC. It codes for CAWAPGGGVDEQYF. The chain recombines TRBV30 with TRBJ2-7, with D perhaps TRBD2 (6 bases). The CDR3 loop spans 14 amino acids. CDR1 and CDR2 (germline): GTSNPN, SVGIG (reference sequence). Trimming shortened V by 5 bases and J by 5 bases, and 19 bases separated the two germline ends.